This T cell receptor beta chain is from a study of blood T cell repertoires in COVID-19. Looking at the study overall: COVID-19 samples collected from the United States, Italy and Spain covered acute and convalescent phases. In each case, the material was cDNA or gDNA derived from T cells, B-cell-depleted T cells, or PBMCs.

As originally analysed: The assay estimated nucleated cells by amplifying reference gene primers. TCRdb's copy holds only in-frame clones and misses some; the assay was immunoSEQ multiplex PCR. That table supplies the V and J calls and clone size; D and trimming were determined from the DNA. This table holds roughly 87,000 clones, over 70% found once. Germline loops: CDR1 MNHNS, CDR2 SASEGT. Trimming took 2 bases from V and 0 from J, leaving 8 bases between them. This CDR3 contains 15 residues. A few counts support this clone. Input material: peripheral blood. The receptor comes from a woman aged 45 to 65 with acute or convalescent COVID-19. V gene TRBV6-1 combines with J gene TRBJ1-5; D remains ambiguous. CDR3 region: CASSEYGDSNQPQHF. DNA for the CDR3: TGTGCCAGCAGTGAATACGGGGATAGCAATCAGCCCCAGCATTTT.